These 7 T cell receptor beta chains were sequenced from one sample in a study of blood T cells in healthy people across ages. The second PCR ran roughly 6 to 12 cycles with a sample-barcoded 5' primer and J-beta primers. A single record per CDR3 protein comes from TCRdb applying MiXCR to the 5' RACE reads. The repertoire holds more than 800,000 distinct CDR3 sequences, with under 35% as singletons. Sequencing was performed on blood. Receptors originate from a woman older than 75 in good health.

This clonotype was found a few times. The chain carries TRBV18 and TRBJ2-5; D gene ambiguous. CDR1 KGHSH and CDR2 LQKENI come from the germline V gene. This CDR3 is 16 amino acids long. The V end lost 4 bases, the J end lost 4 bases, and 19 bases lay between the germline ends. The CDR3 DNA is TGTGCCAGCTCACTCACCTCTTTGACCCCGGGAGAGACCCAGTACTTC. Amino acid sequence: CASSLTSLTPGETQYF.

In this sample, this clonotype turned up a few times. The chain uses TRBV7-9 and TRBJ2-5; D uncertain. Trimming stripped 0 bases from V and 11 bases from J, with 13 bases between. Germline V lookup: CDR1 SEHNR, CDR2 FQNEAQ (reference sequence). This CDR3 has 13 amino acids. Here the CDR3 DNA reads TGTGCCAGCAGCTTAGCGTCGTTCGGTGAGCAGTACTTC. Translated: CASSLASFGEQYF.

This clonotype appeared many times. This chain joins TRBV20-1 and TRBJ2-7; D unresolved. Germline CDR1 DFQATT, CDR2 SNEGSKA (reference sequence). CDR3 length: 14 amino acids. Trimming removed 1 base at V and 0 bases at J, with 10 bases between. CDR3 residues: CSARADGHSYEQYF. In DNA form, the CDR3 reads TGCAGTGCTAGAGCAGACGGGCACTCCTACGAGCAGTACTTC.

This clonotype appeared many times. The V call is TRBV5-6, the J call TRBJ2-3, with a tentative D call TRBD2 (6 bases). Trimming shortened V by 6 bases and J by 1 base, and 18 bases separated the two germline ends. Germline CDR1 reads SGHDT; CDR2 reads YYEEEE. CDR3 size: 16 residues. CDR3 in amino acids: CASTGEANRGTDTQYF. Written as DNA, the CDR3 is TGTGCCAGCACCGGGGAGGCAAACCGGGGCACAGATACGCAGTATTTT.

CDR3 coding DNA: TGTGCCACCAGTGGTGTTCCCCGGGGCCAAAGCGGGCAAGACGGGGAGCTGTTTTTT. Protein: CATSGVPRGQSGQDGELFF. This sequence joins TRBV24-1 and TRBJ2-2; tentative D call: TRBD2 (6 bases). Trimming removed 5 bases from V and 7 bases from J, with 28 bases in between. The germline V gene has CDR1 KGHDR and CDR2 SFDVKD. The length of the CDR3 is 19 residues.

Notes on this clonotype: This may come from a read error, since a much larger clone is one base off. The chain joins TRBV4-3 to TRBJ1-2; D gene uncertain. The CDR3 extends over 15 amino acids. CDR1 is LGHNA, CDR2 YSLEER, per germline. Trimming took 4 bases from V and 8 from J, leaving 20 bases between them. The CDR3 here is CASSPASGSGGGYTF. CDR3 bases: TGCGCCAGCAGCCCCGCGTCGGGATCGGGTGGAGGCTACACCTTC.

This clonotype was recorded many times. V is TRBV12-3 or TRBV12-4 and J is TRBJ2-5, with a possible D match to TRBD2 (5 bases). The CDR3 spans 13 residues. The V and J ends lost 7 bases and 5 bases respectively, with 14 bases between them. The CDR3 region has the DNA TGTGCCAGCAAATATAATCCGGGGGAGACCCAGTACTTC. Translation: CASKYNPGETQYF.